This T cell receptor (beta chain) derives from a study of blood T cell repertoires in COVID-19. Study-wide context: Both acute and convalescent COVID-19 samples were obtained from the United States, Italy and Spain.

In the original workflow: It was from reference gene primer amplification that nucleated cell counts were estimated. Assay used: immunoSEQ multiplex PCR; TCRdb lists only in-frame clones, some missing. V and J calls and clone size are given by that table; D and trimming were obtained from the DNA. This table holds some 520,000 clones, about 88% found once. Enrollment of patients from Seattle took place during active infection, with longitudinal follow-up. In germline, CDR1 is SNHLY, CDR2 FYNNEI. V trimming: 6 bases; J trimming: 1 base; junction bases outside the gene matches: 6. The CDR3 has 15 amino acids.

The chain has TRBV2 and TRBJ1-1; 9 nucleotides line up with TRBD1. The source material was peripheral blood. The sequence derives from a young man with COVID-19, enrolled during active disease. The CDR3: CASRAQGAENTEAFF. The DNA of the CDR3 is TGTGCCAGCAGGGCACAGGGGGCTGAGAACACTGAAGCTTTCTTT.